A selection of T cell receptor beta chains follows, all from one sample in a study of blood T cells in healthy people across ages. TCRdb reanalysed the 5' RACE reads using MiXCR and keeps one entry per CDR3 protein. The sample carries more than 500,000 distinct CDR3 sequences, approximately 26% recorded once. The same specimen was also included in a second study, on T cells of mothers and their children.

Sequencing used blood. The origin of the receptors is a boy between 2 and 15 years old in good health. Each CDR3 is given with its conserved first and last residue. A D gene is named only where the DNA matches it firmly. The size of a clone is reported for some rows only, either as once, few or many, or as a class for expanded clones.

D gene	V gene	J gene	clone size	CDR3 protein	CDR3 DNA
-	TRBV6-5	TRBJ1-1	-	CASSYYDRTEAFF	TGTGCCAGCAGTTACTACGATAGGACTGAAGCTTTCTTT
-	TRBV5-1	TRBJ2-7	-	CASRFGGTESSEQYF	TGCGCCAGCAGGTTTGGGGGAACAGAGTCTAGCGAGCAGTACTTC
-	TRBV29-1	TRBJ2-5	-	CSVVSRETQYF	TGCAGCGTGGTTAGCAGAGAGACCCAGTACTTC
TRBD2	TRBV12-3/TRBV12-4	TRBJ2-1	-	CASSLRSGGKQFF	TGTGCCAGCAGTTTACGAAGCGGGGGAAAGCAGTTCTTC
-	TRBV30	TRBJ1-1	-	CLLGRNTEAFF	TGCCTGTTGGGCAGGAACACTGAAGCTTTCTTT
-	TRBV6-1	TRBJ2-6	few	CASSPRGRSSGANVLTF	TGTGCCAGCAGTCCGAGGGGACGGAGCTCTGGGGCCAACGTCCTGACTTTC
-	TRBV19	TRBJ2-5	few	CASQGNRETQYF	TGTGCCAGTCAGGGAAATAGAGAGACCCAGTACTTC
TRBD2	TRBV2	TRBJ2-5	-	CASSGGSGRGETQYF	TGTGCCAGCAGTGGGGGTAGCGGGAGAGGAGAGACCCAGTACTTC
-	TRBV12-5	TRBJ2-1	once	CASGTGEHSYNEQFF	TGTGCTAGTGGAACCGGGGAACACTCCTACAATGAGCAGTTCTTC
-	TRBV10-1	TRBJ1-2	-	CASSESAEYGYTF	TGCGCCAGCAGTGAGTCGGCAGAATATGGCTACACCTTC
-	TRBV27	TRBJ2-5	-	CASSSLALQETQYF	TGTGCCAGCAGTTCCCTGGCCCTTCAAGAGACCCAGTACTTC
-	TRBV12-3/TRBV12-4	TRBJ1-1	-	CASSTPSMNTEAFF	TGTGCCAGCAGTACTCCGAGTATGAACACTGAAGCTTTCTTT
-	TRBV20-1	TRBJ2-5	-	CSARAATETQYF	TGCAGTGCTAGAGCGGCGACCGAGACCCAGTACTTC
-	TRBV13	TRBJ1-5	-	CASSLRAGNQPQHF	TGTGCCAGCAGCTTGAGGGCCGGCAATCAGCCCCAGCATTTT
-	TRBV24-1	TRBJ2-1	few	CATSDPTANEQFF	TGTGCCACCAGTGATCCTACGGCCAATGAGCAGTTCTTC
-	TRBV9	TRBJ2-7	-	CASSVSPRINSYEQYF	TGTGCCAGCAGCGTATCGCCGAGAATCAACTCCTACGAGCAGTACTTC
-	TRBV20-1	TRBJ2-3	-	CSAPGTGDITDTQYF	TGCAGTGCTCCCGGGACCGGGGATATCACAGATACGCAGTATTTT